Each of the 22 T cell receptor beta chains below was sequenced from the same sample in a study of patients and donors after allogeneic stem cell transplantation. TCRdb recomputed calls from the RT-PCR reads with MiXCR, one row per CDR3 protein. The profile covers more than 150,000 distinct CDR3 sequences, with around two fifths appearing a single time and 33% taken by the ten largest. The specimen sequenced was blood, either unsorted or a sorted T cell fraction (not recorded which). These receptor sequences come from a human donor who was either an allogeneic HSCT recipient or a stem cell or donor lymphocyte infusion donor (not recorded which). It is not recorded whose cells these are; they may come from a transplant donor.

This clonotype was detected only a few times. This sequence joins TRBV4-3 and TRBJ2-2; perhaps TRBD2 as D (6 bases). Germline values: CDR1 LGHNA, CDR2 YSLEER. The V end lost 0 bases, the J end lost 6 bases, and 14 bases lay between the germline ends. This CDR3 is built from 16 residues. The CDR3: CASSQESLGEAGELFF. For the CDR3, the DNA is TGCGCCAGCAGCCAAGAAAGCTTGGGGGAGGCCGGGGAGCTGTTTTTT.

The V call is TRBV12-3 or TRBV12-4, the J call TRBJ2-6; D is unresolved. V lost 6 bases to trimming and J lost 2 bases, with 8 bases between them. The CDR3 runs to 14 residues. CDR3 nucleotides: TGTGCCAGCAGGGTCATCGCTGGGGCCAACGTCCTGACTTTC. Residues: CASRVIAGANVLTF.

This clonotype occurred a few times. The CDR3 is CSARDMFRGDGYTF. For the CDR3, the DNA is TGCAGTGCTAGAGACATGTTTAGAGGGGATGGCTACACCTTC. This sequence joins TRBV20-1 and TRBJ1-2, with D perhaps matching TRBD1 (5 bases). Per the germline V gene, CDR1 is DFQATT and CDR2 is SNEGSKA (reference sequence). This CDR3 region has 14 residues. With 0 bases removed from V and 6 bases from J, the gap between germline ends came to 14 bases.

This chain joins TRBV27 and TRBJ1-2, with D perhaps TRBD1 (6 bases). The CDR3 extends over 12 amino acids. Germline CDR1 and CDR2: MNHEY and SMNVEV (reference sequence). V dropped 5 bases and J dropped 8 bases, with 12 bases sitting between them. The CDR3 region is CASSPTGGGYTF. CDR3 nucleotides: TGTGCCAGCAGTCCGACAGGAGGGGGCTACACCTTC.

The chain links TRBV28 to TRBJ2-7, with 10 nucleotides matching TRBD2. CDR1 is MDHEN, CDR2 SYDVKM, per germline. The CDR3 extends over 15 amino acids. Germline trimming cut 3 bases from V and 4 bases from J; bases unmatched to any gene: 6. CDR3 amino acids: CASSLGTSDRYEQYF. CDR3 DNA: TGTGCCAGCAGTTTGGGGACTAGCGACCGGTACGAGCAGTACTTC.

This clonotype was seen once. V and J are TRBV27 and TRBJ2-7; D not certain. The V end lost 4 bases, the J end lost 3 bases, and 7 bases lay between the germline ends. Germline CDR1 reads MNHEY; CDR2 reads SMNVEV (reference sequence). The CDR3 runs 12 residues. The CDR3: CASSSKGYEQYF. For the CDR3, the DNA is TGTGCCAGCAGTTCCAAGGGCTACGAGCAGTACTTC.

This clonotype has a handful of counts. The rearrangement links TRBV15 to TRBJ1-2; no clear D. V was clipped by 5 bases and J by 3 bases, with 13 bases between them. The CDR3 consists of 14 residues. Germline lookup yields CDR1 LNHNV and CDR2 YYDKDF (reference sequence). The CDR3 region is CATSERGEDYGYTF. The DNA of the CDR3 is TGTGCCACCAGCGAACGGGGAGAGGACTATGGCTACACCTTC. Combining the CDR3 with reference TRBV15 and TRBJ1-2 gives the whole variable domain DAMVIQNPRYQVTQFGKPVTLSCSQTLNHNVMYWYQQKSSQAPKLLFHYYDKDFNNEADTPDNFQSRRPNTSFCFLDIRSPGLGDTAMYLCATSERGEDYGYTFGSGTRLTVV.

V usage is TRBV11-2 and J usage is TRBJ1-6; TRBD1 matches at 9 bases. With V trimmed by 2 bases and J by 0 bases, 2 bases remained unmatched. The CDR3 is 17 amino acids. Germline V lookup: CDR1 SGHAT, CDR2 FQNNGV. The CDR3, as DNA: TGTGCCAGCAGCTTACGGACAGGGGACTCCTATAATTCACCCCTCCACTTT. This codes for CASSLRTGDSYNSPLHF.

This clonotype was picked up a small number of times. V usage is TRBV7-9 and J usage is TRBJ1-1; D is perhaps TRBD1 (6 bases). This CDR3 has 15 residues. Germline V lookup: CDR1 SEHNR, CDR2 FQNEAQ (reference sequence). The V end was cut by 4 bases, the J end by 0 bases, with 12 bases between. CDR3 bases: TGTGCCAGCAGCTCCAAAGGGGGATTGAACACTGAAGCTTTCTTT. It translates to CASSSKGGLNTEAFF. The full variable domain, its missing parts supplied by reference TRBV7-9 and TRBJ1-1, is DTGVSQNPRHKITKRGQNVTFRCDPISEHNRLYWYRQTLGQGPEFLTYFQNEAQLEKSRLLSDRFSAERPKGSFSTLEIQRTEQGDSAMYLCASSSKGGLNTEAFFGQGTRLTVV.

This chain joins TRBV5-6 and TRBJ1-5; D remains ambiguous. CDR1 is SGHDT and CDR2 is YYEEEE in the germline V gene. Between the trimmed V and J ends, which lost 3 bases and 0 bases, there was a span of 7 bases. CDR3 length: 14 residues. The CDR3 loop is CASSSSYSNQPQHF. In DNA, the CDR3 is TGTGCCAGCAGCTCCTCTTATAGCAATCAGCCCCAGCATTTT.

This clonotype has a count of ten or more. The J gene is TRBJ2-4, the V gene TRBV4-2; 8 bases line up with TRBD1. There are 16 residues in the CDR3. V trimming: 1 base; J trimming: 1 base; junction bases outside the gene matches: 3. From germline, CDR1 is LGHNA and CDR2 YNFKEQ. The CDR3 DNA reads TGTGCCAGCAGCCAAGGGCAGGGGGCTGCCAAAAACATTCAGTACTTC. This codes for CASSQGQGAAKNIQYF.

The chain uses TRBV2 and TRBJ1-2, with D possibly TRBD1 on 5 matching bases. The CDR3 has 15 amino acids. V was clipped by 1 base and J by 8 bases, with 17 bases between them. Germline CDR1 and CDR2: SNHLY and FYNNEI. The CDR3 sequence is CASSEVRGGARGYTF. The CDR3 DNA is TGTGCCAGCAGTGAAGTCCGGGGAGGGGCGAGGGGCTACACCTTC.

This chain joins TRBV5-1 and TRBJ2-1, with D possibly TRBD1 on 5 matching bases. Trimming took 4 bases from V and 0 from J, leaving 17 bases between them. CDR3 size: 17 residues. Germline lookup yields CDR1 SGHRS and CDR2 YFSETQ. The CDR3 DNA reads TGCGCCAGCAGCCTGCCTTTTAACAGGAGCTCCTACAATGAGCAGTTCTTC. Protein product: CASSLPFNRSSYNEQFF.

The sample holds a few counts of this clonotype. The gene calls are TRBV15 and TRBJ1-1; D is unclear. This CDR3 has 12 residues. Germline V gives CDR1 LNHNV, CDR2 YYDKDF (reference sequence). The V end was cut by 5 bases, the J end by 11 bases, with 15 bases between. This CDR3 is CATSVHQGRAFF. The CDR3 DNA is TGTGCCACCAGCGTACACCAAGGGAGGGCTTTCTTT.

As for this clonotype: One junction end disagrees with the germline gene, perhaps due to a read error. The chain carries TRBV12-3 or TRBV12-4 and TRBJ1-2; no definite D call. CDR3 length: 14 amino acids. The CDR3 DNA reads TGTGCCAGCACCCTAGTTCGGGGTAACTATGCCTACACCTTC. It specifies CASTLVRGNYAYTF.

The gene calls are TRBV5-1 and TRBJ2-7; 8 nucleotides line up with TRBD1. Germline CDR1 SGHRS, CDR2 YFSETQ. CDR3 size: 15 residues. V trimming: 0 bases; J trimming: 3 bases; junction bases outside the gene matches: 5. Here the CDR3 reads CASSLGTGSLYEQYF. The CDR3 DNA reads TGCGCCAGCAGCTTGGGGACAGGGAGCCTCTACGAGCAGTACTTC. Looking up the rest from reference TRBV5-1 and TRBJ2-7 gives the full variable domain: KAGVTQTPRYLIKTRGQQVTLSCSPISGHRSVSWYQQTPGQGLQFLFEYFSETQRNKGNFPGRFSGRQFSNSRSEMNVSTLELGDSALYLCASSLGTGSLYEQYFGPGTRLTVT.

This clonotype was observed many times. V is TRBV5-1 and J is TRBJ1-1, with a possible D match to TRBD1 (5 bases). Trimming shortened V by 1 base and J by 2 bases, and 6 bases separated the two germline ends. The CDR3 runs to 13 residues. Per germline, CDR1 SGHRS and CDR2 YFSETQ. CDR3 residues: CASSLRDNTEAFF. CDR3 nucleotide sequence: TGCGCCAGCAGCTTGAGGGACAACACTGAAGCTTTCTTT.

In nucleotides, the CDR3 is TGTGCCAGCAGCCTCTCACAGCGGGAGACCGGCGAGCAGTACTTC. It yields the protein CASSLSQRETGEQYF. The chain is built from TRBV3-1 and TRBJ2-7; TRBD2 agrees at 8 bases. V was pared by 4 bases and J by 6 bases, with 11 bases of the junction left unmatched. This CDR3 region has 15 residues. Germline-derived CDR1 and CDR2 are LGHDT and YNNKEL (reference sequence).

The CDR3 sequence is CASSQRQAHNEKLFF. The CDR3 DNA is TGCGCCAGCAGCCAAAGGCAGGCCCATAATGAAAAACTGTTTTTT. The genes are TRBV4-3 and TRBJ1-4; no firm D call. With 2 bases removed from V and 4 bases from J, the gap between germline ends came to 11 bases. The CDR3 has 15 residues. CDR1 is LGHNA, CDR2 YSLEER, per germline.

V usage is TRBV6-2 or TRBV6-3 and J usage is TRBJ2-3; 8 bases align to TRBD2. This CDR3 comprises 13 residues. The germline gives CDR1 MNHEY, CDR2 SVGEGT. V gave up 6 bases and J gave up 6 bases; unmatched junction bases: 5. CDR3 region: CASRPLAGDTQYF. For the CDR3, the DNA is TGTGCCAGCAGACCTCTAGCGGGCGATACGCAGTATTTT.

The chain joins TRBV5-6 to TRBJ2-7; D perhaps matches TRBD2 (5 bases). The CDR3 sequence is 12 residues long. V gave up 5 bases and J gave up 7 bases, with 13 bases separating them. Per germline, CDR1 SGHDT and CDR2 YYEEEE. The DNA for the CDR3 is TGTGCCAGCAGTTTCGGGGTGATTGAGCAGTACTTC. As protein: CASSFGVIEQYF.

The chain carries TRBV12-3 or TRBV12-4 and TRBJ1-4, with 9 nucleotides matching TRBD1. V lost 4 bases, J lost 7 bases, and 7 bases stayed unmatched. CDR3 length equals 15 residues. The CDR3 sequence: CASSSQRDRVEKLFF. The CDR3 nucleotides read TGTGCCAGCAGTTCTCAACGGGACAGGGTTGAAAAACTGTTTTTT.